This is a list of T cell receptor beta chains from one sample in a study of blood T cells in healthy people across ages. TCRdb called the 5' RACE reads again in MiXCR, with one record for every CDR3 protein. Among over 600,000 distinct CDR3 sequences listed, roughly 50% were seen once. Sequenced input: blood. Receptors originate from a man between 40 and 49 years old in good health. CDR3s include the opening cysteine and the closing phenylalanine or tryptophan. D genes are given only for firm matches. Size is omitted from some rows. Given values are once, few, many or a class for expanded clones.

v_gene	d_gene	j_gene	abundance	CDR3nt	CDR3aa
TRBV4-3	.	TRBJ2-1	.	TGCGCCAGCAGCCCCCGACTAGTGAGGAATGAGCAGTTCTTC	CASSPRLVRNEQFF
TRBV29-1	.	TRBJ2-1	.	TGCAGCGTTCGGGCGCAAGAGACCCAGTTCTTC	CSVRAQETQFF
TRBV12-3/TRBV12-4	TRBD2	TRBJ2-5	.	TGTGCCAGCAGTTCCATTAGCGGGGTGTTTAGGGGGGAGACCCAGTACTTC	CASSSISGVFRGETQYF
TRBV29-1	TRBD2	TRBJ2-3	.	TGCAGCGTTGAAGGGACTAGCGGTCACACAGATACGCAGTATTTT	CSVEGTSGHTDTQYF
TRBV6-2/TRBV6-3	TRBD2	TRBJ2-1	.	TGTGCCAGCAGCACAACCCGTCAGAGCGGGAGCTCCTACAATGAGCAGTTCTTC	CASSTTRQSGSSYNEQFF
TRBV4-1	.	TRBJ2-7	once	TGCGCCAGCAGCCAAGTCCAGCAGAGCCCCGAGCAGTACTTC	CASSQVQQSPEQYF
TRBV14	.	TRBJ2-4	few	TGTGCCAGCAGCCTATTAGCCAAAAACATTCAGTACTTC	CASSLLAKNIQYF
TRBV3-1	.	TRBJ1-6	.	TGTGCCAGCAGCCAAGGACTTAATTTGGGTTCACCCCTCCACTTT	CASSQGLNLGSPLHF
TRBV20-1	TRBD2	TRBJ2-1	once	TGCAGTGCTAGGACTAGCGGATTCTACAATGAGCAGTTCTTC	CSARTSGFYNEQFF
TRBV5-1	TRBD1	TRBJ1-4	few	TGCGCCAGCAGCGCTCTCACAGGGGAGAATGAAAAACTGTTTTTT	CASSALTGENEKLFF
TRBV5-8	.	TRBJ2-5	.	TGTGCCGGCAGCTCCGGAAGACAGGATGGTACGGAGACCCAGTACTTC	CAGSSGRQDGTETQYF
TRBV29-1	TRBD2	TRBJ2-5	.	TGCAGCGGCGGGGGGGCCACGTACTTC	CSGGGATYF
TRBV20-1	.	TRBJ2-7	.	TGCAGTGCTTCCTTGGGCGGGGCAGTGAGTTTCAATGAGCAGTACTTC	CSASLGGAVSFNEQYF
TRBV12-3/TRBV12-4	.	TRBJ2-1	.	TGTGCCAGCAGCCCAACCCGGGGCGCCGGAGAAAGGAATGAGCAGTTCTTC	CASSPTRGAGERNEQFF
TRBV5-1	TRBD1	TRBJ1-2	few	TGCGCCAGCAGCTTCGAAGAGCCGGGACAGGGGAAAGCTAACTATGGCTACACCTTC	CASSFEEPGQGKANYGYTF
TRBV6-2/TRBV6-3	.	TRBJ1-6	.	TGTGCCAGCAGATCGAATTCACCCCTCCACTTT	CASRSNSPLHF
TRBV5-5	.	TRBJ2-3	.	TGTGCCAGCAGTCCTTGGTGGGGACCTCAAGGGTCTACAGATACGCAGTATTTT	CASSPWWGPQGSTDTQYF
TRBV20-1	.	TRBJ1-3	once	TGCAGTGCTAGAGTGGGCCGCTCTGGAAACACCATATATTTT	CSARVGRSGNTIYF
TRBV12-3/TRBV12-4	TRBD1	TRBJ2-1	.	TGTGCCAGCGACAGGGGTAACTACAATGAGCAGTTCTTC	CASDRGNYNEQFF
TRBV2	.	TRBJ2-1	.	TGTGCCAGCAGTGCTCTACCAAAAGCCTACAGTGAGCAGTTCTTC	CASSALPKAYSEQFF
TRBV28	.	TRBJ1-4	.	TGTGCCAGCAATCTCCAACGGGGGTTTGGGGAGACTAATGAAAAACTGTTTTTT	CASNLQRGFGETNEKLFF
TRBV7-2	TRBD1	TRBJ2-7	.	TGTGCCAGCGGCAGGGGGCGGGTTAACGAGCAGTACTTC	CASGRGRVNEQYF
TRBV4-3	.	TRBJ2-7	.	TGCGCCAGCAGCCAAGCTTGGGGGGTCGGGGAGCAGTACTTC	CASSQAWGVGEQYF